A single sample is the source of the 28 T cell receptor beta chains below, sequenced in a study of human T cells and chemical hapten exposure. Time point specified: pre-sensitization, week 0. As to treatment: therapeutic diphenylcyclopropenone sensitization with weekly scalp DPC. TCRdb itself ran the RACE reads through MiXCR, one entry per CDR3 protein. Here the sample spans tens of thousands of distinct CDR3 sequences, around 6.6% being singletons. The starting material was whole blood, obtained in connection with sensitization to the hapten diphenylcyclopropenone (DPC). The receptors were sampled from a woman aged 25-40 years with alopecia areata. Some clones in this sample may be carry-over from other donors' samples.

This clonotype was seen only a few times. The chain is built from TRBV3-1 and TRBJ1-2, with 7 bases fitting TRBD1. Germline CDR1 is LGHDT and CDR2 is YNNKEL (reference sequence). The CDR3 sequence is 14 residues long. V was pared by 7 bases and J by 6 bases, with 11 bases of the junction left unmatched. As DNA, the CDR3 is TGTGCCAGCAATTCCCCTGGGACAGACCATGGCTACACCTTC. It translates to CASNSPGTDHGYTF. Full variable domain (rest looked up from reference TRBV3-1 and TRBJ1-2): DTAVSQTPKYLVTQMGNDKSIKCEQNLGHDTMYWYKQDSKKFLKIMFSYNNKELIINETVPNRFSPKSPDKAHLNLHINSLELGDSAVYFCASNSPGTDHGYTFGSGTRLTVV.

This clonotype occurred many times. The chain couples TRBV7-2 to TRBJ2-3, with D perhaps matching TRBD2 (6 bases). Germline V CDR1 and CDR2: SGHTA, FQGNSA. Trimming took off 5 bases at V and 13 bases at J, with 22 bases between the two ends. The CDR3 runs 14 residues. This CDR3 is CASSPSRSGLGKYF. Here the CDR3 DNA reads TGTGCCAGCAGCCCATCCCGATCGGGACTCGGGAAGTATTTT.

A remark on this clonotype: This sequence may be a read error, since a much larger clone differs from it by one base. This chain connects TRBV29-1 to TRBJ1-2; unclear D gene. Germline CDR1 is SQVTM and CDR2 is ANQGSEA. This CDR3 is built from 12 residues. The CDR3 nucleotides are TGCAGCGTTGGGGAGCCTGACTATGGCGACACCTTC. It specifies CSVGEPDYGDTF.

This clonotype was seen many times. This chain uses TRBV14 with TRBJ1-4, with TRBD1 matching 7 bases. This CDR3 is built from 17 residues. V shed 4 bases and J 8 bases; nucleotides not matched to a gene: 16. CDR1 is SGHDN, CDR2 FVKESK, per germline. The CDR3 region is CASSPGRGRALDEKLFF. The CDR3, as DNA: TGTGCCAGCAGCCCCGGGAGGGGGCGCGCCCTGGACGAAAAACTGTTTTTT. The entire variable domain, with the rest obtained from reference TRBV14 and TRBJ1-4, is as follows: EAGVTQFPSHSVIEKGQTVTLRCDPISGHDNLYWYRRVMGKEIKFLLHFVKESKQDESGMPNNRFLAERTGGTYSTLKVQPAELEDSGVYFCASSPGRGRALDEKLFFGSGTQLSVL.

This clonotype was detected a few times. The chain is built from TRBV20-1 and TRBJ1-1; 8 bases match TRBD1. CDR1 and CDR2 from the germline V gene are DFQATT and SNEGSKA (reference sequence). V lost 0 bases to trimming and J lost 2 bases; unmatched junction nucleotides: 2. CDR3 length equals 14 residues. In DNA, the CDR3 is TGCAGTGCTAGAGAAGGGACAGGTAACACTGAAGCTTTCTTT. This codes for CSAREGTGNTEAFF.

J is TRBJ1-2 and V is TRBV6-1; maybe TRBD1 (6 bases). V gave up 0 bases and J gave up 0 bases, with 11 bases separating them. This CDR3 is built from 16 residues. Germline V gene sequence: CDR1 MNHNS, CDR2 SASEGT. The CDR3 region is CASSEAEDSTNYGYTF. The CDR3 DNA follows: TGTGCCAGCAGTGAAGCTGAGGACAGTACTAACTATGGCTACACCTTC.

CDR3 sequence (DNA): TGTGCCAGCGCACCCCGGGACAGGGGAGAAAAACTGTTTTTT. Translating it yields CASAPRDRGEKLFF. The rearrangement uses TRBV19 and TRBJ1-4; 10 positions agree with TRBD1. The CDR3 covers 14 residues. V shed 9 bases, J shed 8 bases, and the junction held 9 bases outside the gene matches. Germline loops: CDR1 LNHDA, CDR2 SQIVND (reference sequence).

The sample holds many counts of this clonotype. The V gene is TRBV12-3 or TRBV12-4, the J gene TRBJ2-7, with a weak D call TRBD2 (5 bases). V was shortened by 5 bases and J by 2 bases, with 16 bases between the two germline ends. The length of the CDR3 is 15 residues. The CDR3 sequence: CASSRGWTAPYEQYF. The CDR3 DNA reads TGTGCCAGCAGTCGGGGTTGGACTGCACCCTACGAGCAGTACTTC.

This clonotype was seen at least ten times. V gene TRBV20-1 combines with J gene TRBJ2-5, with 10 bases aligning to TRBD2. Trimming at V came to 8 bases and at J to 1 base, leaving 4 bases not matched to a gene. The CDR3 covers 13 residues. Germline V lookup: CDR1 DFQATT, CDR2 SNEGSKA (reference sequence). In nucleotides, the CDR3 is TGCAGTACTCAGCGGGGGGGCCAAGAGACCCAGTACTTC. Its translation is CSTQRGGQETQYF.

This clonotype was detected a few times. In DNA, the CDR3 is TGTGCCAGCAGCCCACCCTCCAGATACGAGCAGTACTTC. Its translation: CASSPPSRYEQYF. The chain links TRBV7-9 to TRBJ2-7; no firm D call. CDR3 length equals 13 residues. The germline V gene has CDR1 SEHNR and CDR2 FQNEAQ (reference sequence). V was shortened by 5 bases and J by 4 bases, with 12 bases between the two germline ends.

This clonotype turned up a few times. J is TRBJ2-7 and V is TRBV20-1; TRBD2 agrees at 10 bases. V trimming: 6 bases; J trimming: 7 bases; junction bases outside the gene matches: 15. CDR1 DFQATT and CDR2 SNEGSKA come from the germline V gene (reference sequence). This CDR3 contains 15 residues. CDR3 sequence (DNA): TGCAGTGCCCATAGGACTAGCGGCCTTGCGTGGGAGCAGTACTTC. Its protein is CSAHRTSGLAWEQYF.

This clonotype appeared many times. In nucleotides, the CDR3 is TGTGCCAGCAGCTTAAACTTAGAGGGCTACACCTTC. Translating gives CASSLNLEGYTF. The chain uses TRBV7-9 and TRBJ1-2; D uncertain. Trimming left V 2 bases short and J 8 bases short, with 9 bases between. Per the germline V gene, CDR1 is SEHNR and CDR2 is FQNEAQ (reference sequence). CDR3 length: 12 amino acids.

This clonotype turned up a few times. The rearrangement joins TRBV20-1 to TRBJ2-1; D possibly corresponds to TRBD1 (6 bases). This CDR3 comprises 16 residues. The germline V gene encodes CDR1 DFQATT and CDR2 SNEGSKA (reference sequence). Trimming stripped 1 base from V and 2 bases from J, with 15 bases between. CDR3 in amino acids: CSARALWGLTYNEQFF. Written as DNA, the CDR3 is TGCAGTGCTAGAGCTCTATGGGGGCTGACCTACAATGAGCAGTTCTTC.

In its sample, this clonotype was seen a few times. This rearrangement joins TRBV7-9 to TRBJ1-3; D remains unclear. From germline, CDR1 is SEHNR and CDR2 FQNEAQ (reference sequence). This CDR3 is 14 amino acids long. The V gene lost 2 bases and the J gene lost 2 bases, with 7 bases spanning the gap. The CDR3 region is CASSLKGAGNTIYF. The CDR3 bases are TGTGCCAGCAGCTTAAAGGGAGCTGGAAACACCATATATTTT.

This clonotype was counted at least ten times. The chain carries TRBV20-1 and TRBJ2-5; 7 bases line up with TRBD2. Per germline, CDR1 DFQATT and CDR2 SNEGSKA (reference sequence). This CDR3 has 14 amino acids. Trimming cost V 2 bases and J 7 bases; bases outside gene matches: 10. Written as DNA, the CDR3 is TGCAGTGCTAGAAGCGGGACCCCCCGGGGGACCCAGTACTTC. Its protein is CSARSGTPRGTQYF.

This chain links TRBV2 with TRBJ2-3, with D maybe TRBD1 (6 bases). The CDR3 has 15 residues. Looked up from germline, CDR1 is SNHLY and CDR2 is FYNNEI. The V end was cut by 8 bases, the J end by 4 bases, with 19 bases between. This CDR3 is CASRPSGTPADTQYF. The CDR3 DNA reads as TGTGCCAGCCGGCCCTCCGGGACACCCGCAGATACGCAGTATTTT.

Comments on this clonotype: A single base separates this from a much larger clone, so it may be a read error. This sequence joins TRBV10-3 and TRBJ2-3, with TRBD1 identical over 9 bases. This CDR3 contains 13 residues. V lost 7 bases and J lost 5; bases outside the gene matches: 4. CDR1 and CDR2 from the germline V gene are ENHRY and SYGVKD. For the CDR3, the DNA is TGTGCCATCACCGGACAGGGGATAGATACGCAGTATTTT. Encoded protein: CAITGQGIDTQYF.

This clonotype was found many times. The chain recombines TRBV5-1 with TRBJ2-3; 9 positions agree with TRBD2. Looked up from germline, CDR1 is SGHRS and CDR2 is YFSETQ. V gave up 3 bases and J gave up 1 base; unmatched junction bases: 6. The CDR3 consists of 16 residues. The DNA for the CDR3 is TGCGCCAGCAGCTCAACAGTAGCGGGGGGCACAGATACGCAGTATTTT. Amino acid sequence: CASSSTVAGGTDTQYF.

This clonotype was seen at least ten times. The V and J genes are TRBV6-5 and TRBJ2-1; TRBD2 aligns across 7 bases. V trimming: 6 bases; J trimming: 0 bases; junction bases outside the gene matches: 8. The CDR3 runs 16 residues. The germline gives CDR1 MNHEY, CDR2 SVGAGI. CDR3 in amino acids: CASRAGSSSSYNEQFF. The CDR3 nucleotides read TGTGCCAGCAGAGCGGGGTCCTCAAGCTCCTACAATGAGCAGTTCTTC.

This clonotype has ten or more counts. This rearrangement joins TRBV3-1 to TRBJ2-7; a weak D match, TRBD2 (7 bases). V lost 1 base and J 4 bases, leaving 14 bases between the germline ends. The CDR3 covers 15 residues. The V gene's germline CDR1 is LGHDT and CDR2 YNNKEL (reference sequence). Written as DNA, the CDR3 is TGTGCCAGCAGCCAAGTCAAGGGGGGGCCTTACGAGCAGTACTTC. It specifies CASSQVKGGPYEQYF.

Comment on this clonotype: A much more abundant neighbour one base away suggests this may be a read error. The rearrangement uses TRBV5-6 and TRBJ2-1, with D maybe TRBD2 (6 bases). The CDR3 sequence is 14 residues long. The V and J ends lost 0 bases and 7 bases respectively, with 11 bases between them. From germline, CDR1 is SGHDT and CDR2 YYEEEE. The CDR3 protein is CASSLGTKGNEQFF. The CDR3 region has the DNA TGTGCCAGCAGCTTGGGGACTAAGGGTAATGAGCAGTTCTTC.

The table lists this clonotype with many counts. The V and J genes are TRBV6-7 and TRBJ1-2; tentatively, D is TRBD1 (6 bases). TRBV6-7 is placed among ORFs of uncertain function. There are 13 residues in the CDR3. V gave up 8 bases and J gave up 13 bases, with 23 bases separating them. The CDR3 is CASVEKKKTGTTF. CDR3 nucleotides: TGTGCCAGCGTTGAAAAAAAGAAGACAGGCACCACCTTC.

There are a few counts of this clonotype. The chain has TRBV3-1 and TRBJ2-3; maybe TRBD2 (6 bases). The V end lost 4 bases, the J end lost 7 bases, and 9 bases lay between the germline ends. Germline CDR1 is LGHDT and CDR2 is YNNKEL (reference sequence). This CDR3 is built from 12 residues. In DNA, the CDR3 is TGTGCCAGCAGCCCCCGGGAGCATACGCAGTATTTT. Translation gives CASSPREHTQYF.

This clonotype qualifies as medium-sized. The gene calls are TRBV11-2 and TRBJ2-3; D call uncertain. This CDR3 has 12 amino acids. The V end was cut by 3 bases, the J end by 5 bases, with 6 bases between. CDR1 is SGHAT and CDR2 is FQNNGV in the germline V gene. CDR3 coding DNA: TGTGCCAGCAGCTTCACAGTAGATACGCAGTATTTT. This gives the protein CASSFTVDTQYF.

The chain recombines TRBV12-5 with TRBJ2-1; 10 nucleotides align to TRBD1. Germline CDR1 is LGHNT and CDR2 is FRNRAP. The CDR3 is 17 residues long. With V trimmed by 4 bases and J by 7 bases, 13 bases remained unmatched. The CDR3 DNA reads TGTGCTAGTGGTTACCTGCTCCCGGGACAGGGGATGAATGAGCAGTTCTTC. Translated, it gives CASGYLLPGQGMNEQFF.

This clonotype showed up many times. J is TRBJ1-4 and V is TRBV2, with 8 nucleotides matching TRBD1. CDR3 length: 14 residues. Looked up from germline, CDR1 is SNHLY and CDR2 is FYNNEI. V shed 6 bases and J 7 bases; nucleotides not matched to a gene: 7. For the CDR3, the DNA is TGTGCCAGCAGCGTGGACAGGGAGGGTGAAAAACTGTTTTTT. Protein product: CASSVDREGEKLFF.

This clonotype was found many times. The rearrangement links TRBV6-2 or TRBV6-3 to TRBJ1-3, with 10 positions matching TRBD1. Per the germline V gene, CDR1 is MNHEY and CDR2 is SVGEGT. V trimming: 5 bases; J trimming: 4 bases; junction bases outside the gene matches: 5. The CDR3 runs to 15 residues. The CDR3 nucleotides read TGTGCCAGCAGTAAGACAGGGGGCAACGGAAACACCATATATTTT. Amino acids: CASSKTGGNGNTIYF.

This clonotype was observed a handful of times. One junction end does not reproduce the germline sequence, and a read error may be involved. J is TRBJ1-4 and V is TRBV18; 9 nucleotides match TRBD1. CDR1 is KGHSH, CDR2 LQKENI, per germline. This CDR3 has 15 residues. In nucleotides, the CDR3 is TGTGTCAGCTCACCGCCGGGACAGGGAGGCGAAAAACTGTTTTTT. The encoded protein is CVSSPPGQGGEKLFF.